What follows is one TCR beta chain and its context. PCR was performed using 60 Vbeta and 13 Jbeta primers. TCRdb's table, derived via immunoSEQ multiplex PCR, lists solely in-frame clones and lacks some. The repertoire holds 110,000 to 150,000 clones, with about four fifths as singletons. Germline V gene data show CDR1 as LNHDA and CDR2 as SQIVND (reference sequence). Trimming took 7 bases from V and 6 from J, leaving 9 bases between them. The CDR3 sequence is 12 residues long. The data belong to a study of cytomegalovirus exposure and HLA in healthy donors. The gene calls are TRBV19 and TRBJ2-2; D uncertain. Sequenced sample: PBMCs. This receptor was identified in a woman aged 40 to 50 in good health and CMV-seropositive. The CDR3 nucleotides read TGTGCCAGTAATCCAGGCGCCGGGGAGCTGTTTTTT. It codes for CASNPGAGELFF.